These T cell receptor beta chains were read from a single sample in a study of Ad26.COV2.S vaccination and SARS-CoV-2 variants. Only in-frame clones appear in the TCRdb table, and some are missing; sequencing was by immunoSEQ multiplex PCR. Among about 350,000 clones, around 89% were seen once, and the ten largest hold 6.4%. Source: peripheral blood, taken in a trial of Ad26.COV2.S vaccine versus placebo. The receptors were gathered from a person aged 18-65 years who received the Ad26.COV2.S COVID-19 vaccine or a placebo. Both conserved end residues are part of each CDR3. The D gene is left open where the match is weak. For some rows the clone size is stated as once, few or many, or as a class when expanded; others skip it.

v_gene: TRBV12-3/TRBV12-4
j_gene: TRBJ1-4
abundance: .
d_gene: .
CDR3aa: CASSHDSDEKLFF
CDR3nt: TGTGCCAGCAGTCACGACAGCGATGAAAAACTGTTTTTT

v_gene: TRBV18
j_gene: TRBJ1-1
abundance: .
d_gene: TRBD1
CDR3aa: CASSPGTGAGDTEAFF
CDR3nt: TGTGCCAGCTCACCAGGAACAGGGGCTGGGGACACTGAAGCTTTCTTT

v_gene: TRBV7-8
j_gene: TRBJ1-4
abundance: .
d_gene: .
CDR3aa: CASSPLWVDFSTNEKLFF
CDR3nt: TGTGCCAGCAGCCCCCTTTGGGTAGACTTTTCAACTAATGAAAAACTGTTTTTT

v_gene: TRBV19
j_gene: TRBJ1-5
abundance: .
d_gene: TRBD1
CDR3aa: CASRPDRDHQPQHF
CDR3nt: TGTGCCAGTAGGCCGGACAGGGATCATCAGCCCCAGCATTTT

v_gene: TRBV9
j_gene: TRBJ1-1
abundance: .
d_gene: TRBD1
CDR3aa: CASRQGSIANTEAFF
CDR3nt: TGTGCCAGCAGACAGGGGTCCATCGCGAACACTGAAGCTTTCTTT

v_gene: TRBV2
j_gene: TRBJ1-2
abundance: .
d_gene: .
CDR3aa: CASSERWSQVDYGYTF
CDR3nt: TGTGCCAGCAGTGAGAGGTGGAGTCAGGTCGACTATGGCTACACCTTC

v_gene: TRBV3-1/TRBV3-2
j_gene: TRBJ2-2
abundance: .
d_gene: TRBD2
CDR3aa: CASSRRTLAGGDTGELFF
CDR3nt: TGTGCCAGCAGCCGCCGTACACTAGCGGGGGGAGACACCGGGGAGCTGTTTTTT

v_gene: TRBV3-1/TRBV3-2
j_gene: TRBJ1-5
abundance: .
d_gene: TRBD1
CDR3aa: CASSQATGWDQPQHF
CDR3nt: TGTGCCAGCAGCCAAGCGACAGGGTGGGATCAGCCCCAGCATTTT

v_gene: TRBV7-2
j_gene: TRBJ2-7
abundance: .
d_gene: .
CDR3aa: CASSLADSYEQYF
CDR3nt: TGTGCCAGCAGCTTAGCAGATAGCTACGAGCAGTACTTC

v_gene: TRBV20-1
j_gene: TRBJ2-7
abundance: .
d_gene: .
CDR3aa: CSASRGGVAESSYEQYF
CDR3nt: TGCAGTGCTAGTCGAGGCGGGGTTGCAGAGAGCTCCTACGAGCAGTACTTC

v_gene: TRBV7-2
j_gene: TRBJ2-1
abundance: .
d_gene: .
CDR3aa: CASSLVVRTSPYNEQFF
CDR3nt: TGTGCCAGCAGCTTAGTAGTTAGGACTTCTCCCTACAATGAGCAGTTCTTC

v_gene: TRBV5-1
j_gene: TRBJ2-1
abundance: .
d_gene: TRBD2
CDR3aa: CASSPGTSRNEQFF
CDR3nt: TGCGCCAGCAGCCCCGGGACTAGTCGGAATGAGCAGTTCTTC

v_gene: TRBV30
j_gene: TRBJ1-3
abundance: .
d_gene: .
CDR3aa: CAWSGDSFSGNTIYF
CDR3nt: TGTGCCTGGAGTGGAGACAGTTTTTCGGGAAACACCATATATTTT

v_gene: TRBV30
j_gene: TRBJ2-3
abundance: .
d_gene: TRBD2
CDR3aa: CAWSRPLFGAGGRTDTQYF
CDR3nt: TGTGCCTGGAGTCGCCCACTCTTCGGGGCGGGAGGCCGCACAGATACGCAGTATTTT

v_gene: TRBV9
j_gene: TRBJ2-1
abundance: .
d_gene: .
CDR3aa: CASSVDAGTEQFF
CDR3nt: TGTGCCAGCAGCGTAGATGCCGGGACAGAGCAGTTCTTC

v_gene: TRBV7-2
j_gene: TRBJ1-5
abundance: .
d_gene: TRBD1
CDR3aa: CASSLEGTASNQPQHF
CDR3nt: TGTGCCAGCAGCTTAGAAGGGACAGCTAGCAATCAGCCCCAGCATTTT

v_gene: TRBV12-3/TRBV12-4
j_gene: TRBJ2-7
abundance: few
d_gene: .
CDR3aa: CASSLGLSEQYF
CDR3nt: TGTGCCAGCAGCCTCGGACTGAGCGAGCAGTACTTC

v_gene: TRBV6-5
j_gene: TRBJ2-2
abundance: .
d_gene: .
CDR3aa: CASSYGGEGTGELFF
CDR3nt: TGTGCCAGCAGTTACGGGGGCGAGGGCACCGGGGAGCTGTTTTTT

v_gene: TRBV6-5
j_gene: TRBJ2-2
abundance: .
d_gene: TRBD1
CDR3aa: CASSYTGTGNTGELFF
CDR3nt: TGTGCCAGCAGTTACACCGGGACAGGGAACACCGGGGAGCTGTTTTTT

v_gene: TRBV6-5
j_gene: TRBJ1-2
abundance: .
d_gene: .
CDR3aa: CASSTQGSGYTF
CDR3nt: TGTGCCAGCAGTACGCAGGGGTCTGGCTACACCTTC

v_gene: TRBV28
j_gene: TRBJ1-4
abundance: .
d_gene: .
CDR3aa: CASSPGGEREKLFF
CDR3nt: TGTGCCAGCAGTCCTGGTGGGGAGCGTGAAAAACTGTTTTTT

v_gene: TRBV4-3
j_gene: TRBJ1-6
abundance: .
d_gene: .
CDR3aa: CASSQGAGEGTYNSPLHF
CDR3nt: TGCGCCAGCAGCCAAGGAGCGGGGGAGGGAACCTATAATTCACCCCTCCACTTT

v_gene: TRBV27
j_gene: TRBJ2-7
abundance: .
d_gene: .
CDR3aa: CASRYQLPYEQYF
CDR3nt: TGTGCCAGCAGGTACCAATTGCCCTACGAGCAGTACTTC

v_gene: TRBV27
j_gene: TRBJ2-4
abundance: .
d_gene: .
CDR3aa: CASSPQGLAKNIQYF
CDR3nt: TGTGCCAGCAGCCCGCAGGGTTTAGCCAAAAACATTCAGTACTTC

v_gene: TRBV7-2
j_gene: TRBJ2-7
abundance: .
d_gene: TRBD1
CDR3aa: CASSFATGPSYEQYF
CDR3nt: TGTGCCAGCAGCTTCGCGACAGGGCCATCCTACGAGCAGTACTTC

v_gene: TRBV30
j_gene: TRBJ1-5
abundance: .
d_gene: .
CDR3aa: CAWEPQGITPNQPQHF
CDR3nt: TGTGCCTGGGAGCCCCAGGGTATTACACCTAATCAGCCCCAGCATTTT

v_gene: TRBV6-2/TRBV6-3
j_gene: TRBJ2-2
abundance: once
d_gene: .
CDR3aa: CASSYSKPNTGELFF
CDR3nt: TGTGCCAGCAGTTACTCGAAACCGAACACCGGGGAGCTGTTTTTT

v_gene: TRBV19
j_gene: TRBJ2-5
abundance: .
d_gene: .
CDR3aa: CASSTARGRETQYF
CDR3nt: TGTGCCAGTAGTACAGCCAGGGGTCGGGAGACCCAGTACTTC

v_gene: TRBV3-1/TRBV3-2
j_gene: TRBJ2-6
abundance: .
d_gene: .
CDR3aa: CASSQPPDGANVLTF
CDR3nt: TGTGCCAGCAGCCAACCCCCGGACGGGGCCAACGTCCTGACTTTC

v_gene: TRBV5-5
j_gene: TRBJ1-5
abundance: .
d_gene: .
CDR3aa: CASSFSGARQPQHF
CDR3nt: TGTGCCAGCAGCTTTTCAGGGGCCAGACAGCCCCAGCATTTT

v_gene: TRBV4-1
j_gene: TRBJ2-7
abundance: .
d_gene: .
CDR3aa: CASSQEATLYEQYF
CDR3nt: TGCGCCAGCAGCCAGGAGGCAACCCTCTACGAGCAGTACTTC

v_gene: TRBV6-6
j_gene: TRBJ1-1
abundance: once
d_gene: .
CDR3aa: CASTRGDTNTEAFF
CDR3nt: TGTGCCAGCACCCGAGGGGACACGAACACTGAAGCTTTCTTT

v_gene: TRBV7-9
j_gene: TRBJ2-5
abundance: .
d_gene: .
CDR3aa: CASSLGLADSQETQYF
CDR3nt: TGTGCCAGCAGCTTAGGGCTAGCGGACAGCCAAGAGACCCAGTACTTC

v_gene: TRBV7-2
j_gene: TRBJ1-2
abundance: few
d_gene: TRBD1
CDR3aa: CASSERTGRAGYTF
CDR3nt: TGTGCCAGCAGCGAGCGGACAGGGAGGGCTGGCTACACCTTC

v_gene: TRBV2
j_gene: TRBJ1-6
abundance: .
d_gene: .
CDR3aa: CAKGTKSNSPLHF
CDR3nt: TGTGCCAAAGGGACTAAGAGCAATTCACCCCTCCACTTT

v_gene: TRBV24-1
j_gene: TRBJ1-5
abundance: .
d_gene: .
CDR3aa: CATSESGYNQPQHF
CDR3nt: TGTGCCACCAGTGAATCGGGGTACAATCAGCCCCAGCATTTT

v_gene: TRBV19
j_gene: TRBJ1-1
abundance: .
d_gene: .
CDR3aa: CASSIFSRAGATEAFF
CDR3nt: TGTGCCAGTAGTATTTTTTCTAGGGCAGGGGCCACTGAAGCTTTCTTT

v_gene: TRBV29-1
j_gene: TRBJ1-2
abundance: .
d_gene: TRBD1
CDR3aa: CSVARTTGINVGYTF
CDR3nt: TGCAGCGTTGCCCGTACGACAGGGATAAATGTAGGCTACACCTTC

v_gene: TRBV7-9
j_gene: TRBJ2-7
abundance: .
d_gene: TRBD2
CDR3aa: CASSLVLAGSYEQYF
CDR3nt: TGTGCCAGCAGCTTAGTTCTAGCGGGGTCCTACGAGCAGTACTTC

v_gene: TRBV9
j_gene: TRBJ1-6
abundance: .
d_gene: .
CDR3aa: CASSVGRGPNSPLHF
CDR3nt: TGTGCCAGCAGCGTAGGAAGAGGTCCTAATTCACCCCTCCACTTT